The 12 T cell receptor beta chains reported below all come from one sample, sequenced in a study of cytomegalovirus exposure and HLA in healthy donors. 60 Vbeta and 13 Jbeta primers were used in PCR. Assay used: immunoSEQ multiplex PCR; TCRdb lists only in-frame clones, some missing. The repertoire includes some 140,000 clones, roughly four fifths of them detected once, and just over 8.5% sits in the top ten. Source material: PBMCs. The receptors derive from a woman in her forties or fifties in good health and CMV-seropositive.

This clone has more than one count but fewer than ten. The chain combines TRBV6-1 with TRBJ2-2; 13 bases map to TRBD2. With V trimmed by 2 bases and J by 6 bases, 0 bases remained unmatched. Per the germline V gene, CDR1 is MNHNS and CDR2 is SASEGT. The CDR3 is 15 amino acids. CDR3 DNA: TGTGCCAGCAGTGAAACTAGCGGGGGGGCCGGGGAGCTGTTTTTT. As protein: CASSETSGGAGELFF.

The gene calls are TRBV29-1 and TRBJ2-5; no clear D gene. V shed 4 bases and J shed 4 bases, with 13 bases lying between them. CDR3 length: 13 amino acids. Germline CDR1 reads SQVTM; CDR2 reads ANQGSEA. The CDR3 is CSVVGADRETQYF. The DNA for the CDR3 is TGCAGCGTTGTAGGAGCAGATAGAGAGACCCAGTACTTC.

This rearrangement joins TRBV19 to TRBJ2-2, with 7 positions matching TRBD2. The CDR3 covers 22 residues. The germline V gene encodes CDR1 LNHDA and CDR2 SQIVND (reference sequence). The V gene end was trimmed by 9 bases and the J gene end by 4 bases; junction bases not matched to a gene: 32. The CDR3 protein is CARPPRGVRDCSGLEGTGELFF. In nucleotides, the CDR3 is TGTGCCAGGCCTCCACGGGGGGTGAGGGATTGTTCCGGGCTAGAAGGCACCGGGGAGCTGTTTTTT.

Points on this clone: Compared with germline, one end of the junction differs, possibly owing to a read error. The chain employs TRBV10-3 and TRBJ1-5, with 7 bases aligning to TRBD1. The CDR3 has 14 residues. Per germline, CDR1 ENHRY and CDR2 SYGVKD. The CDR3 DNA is TGTGCCATAAGTGAGGGGGCAAGCAATCAGCCCCAGCATTTT. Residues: CAISEGASNQPQHF.

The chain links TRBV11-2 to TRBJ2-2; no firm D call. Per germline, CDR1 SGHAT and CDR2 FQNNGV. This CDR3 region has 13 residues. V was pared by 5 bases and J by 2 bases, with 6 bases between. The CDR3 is CASSTTNTGELFF. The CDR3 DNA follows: TGTGCCAGCAGCACTACTAACACCGGGGAGCTGTTTTTT.

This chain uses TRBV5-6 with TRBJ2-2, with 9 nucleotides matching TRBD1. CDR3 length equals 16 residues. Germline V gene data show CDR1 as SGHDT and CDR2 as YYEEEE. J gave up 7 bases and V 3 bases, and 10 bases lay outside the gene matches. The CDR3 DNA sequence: TGTGCCAGCAGCTCTGGGACAGGGTTCGTGTTCGGGGAGCTGTTTTTT. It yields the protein CASSSGTGFVFGELFF. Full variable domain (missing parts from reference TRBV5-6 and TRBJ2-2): DAGVTQSPTHLIKTRGQQVTLRCSPKSGHDTVSWYQQALGQGPQFIFQYYEEEERQRGNFPDRFSGHQFPNYSSELNVNALLLGDSALYLCASSSGTGFVFGELFFGEGSRLTVL.

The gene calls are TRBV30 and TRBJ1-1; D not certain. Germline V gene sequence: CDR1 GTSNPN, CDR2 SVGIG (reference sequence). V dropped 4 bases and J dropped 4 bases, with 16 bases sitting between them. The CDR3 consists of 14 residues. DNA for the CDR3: TGTGCCTGGACCGACGGACTATTCGGCACTGAAGCTTTCTTT. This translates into CAWTDGLFGTEAFF. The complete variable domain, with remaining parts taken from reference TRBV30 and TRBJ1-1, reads SQTIHQWPATLVQPVGSPLSLECTVEGTSNPNLYWYRQAAGRGLQLLFYSVGIGQISSEVPQNLSASRPQDRQFILSSKKLLLSDSGFYLCAWTDGLFGTEAFFGQGTRLTVV.

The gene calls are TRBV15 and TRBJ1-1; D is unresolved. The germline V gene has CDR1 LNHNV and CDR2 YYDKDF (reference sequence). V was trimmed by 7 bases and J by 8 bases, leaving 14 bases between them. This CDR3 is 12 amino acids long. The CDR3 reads CATISDGREAFF. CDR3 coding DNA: TGTGCCACCATATCTGATGGGAGAGAAGCTTTCTTT.

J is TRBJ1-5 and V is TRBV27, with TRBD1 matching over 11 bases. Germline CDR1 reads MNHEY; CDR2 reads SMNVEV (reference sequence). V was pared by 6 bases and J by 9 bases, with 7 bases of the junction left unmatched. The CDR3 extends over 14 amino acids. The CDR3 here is CASSRPGQGGPQHF. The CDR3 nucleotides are TGTGCCAGCAGCCGACCGGGACAGGGGGGGCCCCAGCATTTT.

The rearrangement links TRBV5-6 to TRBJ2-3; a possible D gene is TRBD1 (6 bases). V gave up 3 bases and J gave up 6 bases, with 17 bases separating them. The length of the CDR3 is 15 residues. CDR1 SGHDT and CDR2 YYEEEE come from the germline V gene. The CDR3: CASSSLRRGADTQYF. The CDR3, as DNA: TGTGCCAGCAGCTCCCTTCGCAGGGGTGCGGATACGCAGTATTTT.

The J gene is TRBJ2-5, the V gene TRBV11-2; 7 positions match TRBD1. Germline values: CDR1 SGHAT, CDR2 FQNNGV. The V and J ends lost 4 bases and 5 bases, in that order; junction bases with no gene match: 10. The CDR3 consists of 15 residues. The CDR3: CASSYNPGTDETQYF. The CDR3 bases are TGTGCCAGCAGCTACAACCCCGGGACAGATGAGACCCAGTACTTC.

This CDR3 reads CASSPGGTQPQHF. The CDR3 DNA reads TGTGCCAGCAGCCCAGGGGGCACTCAGCCCCAGCATTTT. V usage is TRBV2 and J usage is TRBJ1-5, with 8 bases lining up with TRBD1. CDR3 size: 13 residues. Germline CDR1 reads SNHLY; CDR2 reads FYNNEI. Trimming at V came to 6 bases and at J to 6 bases, leaving 4 bases not matched to a gene.